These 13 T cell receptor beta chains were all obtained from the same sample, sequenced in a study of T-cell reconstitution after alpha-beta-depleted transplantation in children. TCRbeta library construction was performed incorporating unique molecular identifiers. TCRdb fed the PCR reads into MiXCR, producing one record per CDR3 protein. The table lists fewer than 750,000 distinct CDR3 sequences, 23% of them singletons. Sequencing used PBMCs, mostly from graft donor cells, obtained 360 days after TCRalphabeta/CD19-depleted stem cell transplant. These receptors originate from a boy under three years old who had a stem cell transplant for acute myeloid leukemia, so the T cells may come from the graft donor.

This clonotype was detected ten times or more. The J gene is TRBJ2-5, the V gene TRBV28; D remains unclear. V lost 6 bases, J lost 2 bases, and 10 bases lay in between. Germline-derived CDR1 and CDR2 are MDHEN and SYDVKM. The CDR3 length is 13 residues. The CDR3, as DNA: TGTGCCAGCAGCTCAACACCTCAAGAGACCCAGTACTTC. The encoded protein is CASSSTPQETQYF. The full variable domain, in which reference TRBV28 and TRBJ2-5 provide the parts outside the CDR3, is DVKVTQSSRYLVKRTGEKVFLECVQDMDHENMFWYRQDPGLGLRLIYFSYDVKMKEKGDIPEGYSVSREKKERFSLILESASTNQTSMYLCASSSTPQETQYFGPGTRLLVL.

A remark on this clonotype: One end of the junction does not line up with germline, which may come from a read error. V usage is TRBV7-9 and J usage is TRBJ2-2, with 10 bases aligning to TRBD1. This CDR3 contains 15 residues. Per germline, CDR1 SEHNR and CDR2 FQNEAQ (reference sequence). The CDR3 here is CASGLRGQGTGELFF. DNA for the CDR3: TGTGCCAGCGGCTTACGGGGACAGGGGACCGGGGAGCTGTTTTTT.

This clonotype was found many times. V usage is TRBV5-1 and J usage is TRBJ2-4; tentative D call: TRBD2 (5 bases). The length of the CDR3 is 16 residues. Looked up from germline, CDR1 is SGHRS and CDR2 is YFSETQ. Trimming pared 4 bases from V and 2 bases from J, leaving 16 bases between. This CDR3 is CASSPREGSSKNIQYF. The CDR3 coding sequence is TGCGCCAGCAGCCCCCGAGAGGGTTCATCCAAAAACATTCAGTACTTC.

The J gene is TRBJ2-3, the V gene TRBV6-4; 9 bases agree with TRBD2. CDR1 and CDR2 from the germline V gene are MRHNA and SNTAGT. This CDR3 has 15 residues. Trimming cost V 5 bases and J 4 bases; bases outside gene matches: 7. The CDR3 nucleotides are TGTGCCAGCAGTTTCTCTAGCGGGGAAGCAGATACGCAGTATTTT. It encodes CASSFSSGEADTQYF.

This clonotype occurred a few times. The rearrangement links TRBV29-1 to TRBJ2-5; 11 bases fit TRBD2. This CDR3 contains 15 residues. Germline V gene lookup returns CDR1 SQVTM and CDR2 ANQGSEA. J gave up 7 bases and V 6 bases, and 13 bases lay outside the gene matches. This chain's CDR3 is CSVRLAGYEAGTQYF. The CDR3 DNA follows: TGCAGCGTGAGACTAGCGGGGTACGAGGCAGGGACCCAGTACTTC.

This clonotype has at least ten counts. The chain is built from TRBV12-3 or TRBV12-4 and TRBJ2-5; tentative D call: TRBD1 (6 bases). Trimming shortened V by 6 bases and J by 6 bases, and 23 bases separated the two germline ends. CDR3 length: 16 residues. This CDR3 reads CASSQQDRVTTQTQYF. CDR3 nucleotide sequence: TGTGCCAGCAGCCAGCAGGACAGAGTTACGACGCAGACCCAGTACTTC.

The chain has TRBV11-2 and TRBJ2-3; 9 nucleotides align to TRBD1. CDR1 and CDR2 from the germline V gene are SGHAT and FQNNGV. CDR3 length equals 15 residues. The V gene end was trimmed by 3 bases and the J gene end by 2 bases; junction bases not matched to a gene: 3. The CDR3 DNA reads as TGTGCCAGCAGCTTCGGACAGGGGAACACAGATACGCAGTATTTT. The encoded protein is CASSFGQGNTDTQYF.

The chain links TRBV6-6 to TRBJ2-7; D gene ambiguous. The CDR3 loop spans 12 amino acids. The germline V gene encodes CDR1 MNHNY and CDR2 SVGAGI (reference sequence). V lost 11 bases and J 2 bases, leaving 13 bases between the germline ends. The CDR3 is CAHGISPYEQYF. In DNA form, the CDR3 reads TGTGCCCACGGCATTTCTCCCTACGAGCAGTACTTC.

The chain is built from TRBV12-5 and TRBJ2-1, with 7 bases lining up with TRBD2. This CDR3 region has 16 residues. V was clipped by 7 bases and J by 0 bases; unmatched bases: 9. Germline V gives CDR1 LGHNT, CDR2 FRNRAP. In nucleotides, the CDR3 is TGTGCTAGTGTCAAAAGCGGGGATAGCTCCTACAATGAGCAGTTCTTC. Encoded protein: CASVKSGDSSYNEQFF.

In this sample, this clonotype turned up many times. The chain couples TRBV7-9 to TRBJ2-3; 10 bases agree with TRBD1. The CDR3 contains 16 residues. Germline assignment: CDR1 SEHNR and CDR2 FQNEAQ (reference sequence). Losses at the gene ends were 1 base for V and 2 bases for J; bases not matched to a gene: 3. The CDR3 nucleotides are TGTGCCAGCAGCTTAGGCGACAGGGGGCCCACAGATACGCAGTATTTT. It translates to CASSLGDRGPTDTQYF.

The CDR3 loop reads CASSSNRGENGYTF. DNA of the CDR3: TGTGCCAGCAGTTCGAACAGGGGTGAGAATGGCTACACCTTC. This chain joins TRBV12-3 or TRBV12-4 and TRBJ1-2; 7 bases line up with TRBD1. The J segment lost 6 bases and the V segment lost 4 bases, leaving 8 bases of the junction unmatched. The CDR3 is made up of 14 amino acids.

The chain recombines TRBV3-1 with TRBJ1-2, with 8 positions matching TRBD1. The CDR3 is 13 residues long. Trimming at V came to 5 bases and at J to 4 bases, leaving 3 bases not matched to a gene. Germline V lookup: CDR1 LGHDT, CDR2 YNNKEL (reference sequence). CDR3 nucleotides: TGTGCCAGCAGCACGACAGGGGCCTATGGCTACACCTTC. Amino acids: CASSTTGAYGYTF.

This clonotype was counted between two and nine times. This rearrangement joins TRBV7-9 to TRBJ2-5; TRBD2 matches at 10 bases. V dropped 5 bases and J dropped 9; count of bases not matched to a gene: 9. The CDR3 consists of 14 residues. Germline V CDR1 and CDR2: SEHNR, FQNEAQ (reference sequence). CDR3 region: CASSLGTSVWSQYF. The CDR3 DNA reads TGTGCCAGCAGCCTTGGGACTAGCGTATGGTCCCAGTACTTC.